The 4 T cell receptor beta chains reported below all come from one sample, sequenced in a study of Graves' ophthalmopathy and Graves' hyperthyroidism. Transcripts of RNA were the source for amplifying TCR beta CDR3 regions. Amplification began with first-round RT-PCR using HTBI primers, then second-round multiplex PCR was performed. TCRdb reanalysed the multiplex PCR reads using MiXCR and keeps one entry per CDR3 protein. The sample holds hundreds of thousands of distinct CDR3 sequences; over 20% are singletons and the top ten take around 3%. Material: peripheral blood. These receptors came from a woman younger than 35 with stable Graves' hyperthyroidism.

V gene TRBV6-1 combines with J gene TRBJ2-7; perhaps TRBD2 as D (6 bases). This CDR3 spans 15 amino acids. The V and J ends lost 1 base and 1 base respectively, with 11 bases between them. Germline V lookup: CDR1 MNHNS, CDR2 SASEGT. The CDR3 protein is CASSEDQAGSYEQYF. CDR3 coding DNA: TGTGCCAGCAGTGAAGATCAGGCGGGGTCCTACGAGCAGTACTTC.

This clonotype was picked up many times. The rearrangement joins TRBV5-1 to TRBJ1-2; a weak D match, TRBD1 (5 bases). The ends were cut back, 0 bases at V and 4 bases at J, with 10 bases in the middle. This CDR3 has 14 residues. Germline-derived CDR1 and CDR2 are SGHRS and YFSETQ. CDR3 protein: CASSLAQGAYGYTF. CDR3 DNA sequence: TGCGCCAGCAGCTTGGCCCAGGGTGCCTATGGCTACACCTTC.

This clonotype was picked up many times. The chain carries TRBV28 and TRBJ1-5; D unclear. V lost 3 bases to trimming and J lost 3 bases, with 9 bases between them. The CDR3 contains 14 residues. In germline, CDR1 is MDHEN, CDR2 SYDVKM. The CDR3 is CASSFGRHNQPQHF. CDR3 nucleotides: TGTGCCAGCAGTTTTGGGCGGCACAATCAGCCCCAGCATTTT.

This clonotype was found a few times. This chain uses TRBV19 with TRBJ2-7; the match to TRBD2 covers 13 bases. The CDR3 is 14 residues long. Germline CDR1 LNHDA, CDR2 SQIVND (reference sequence). The ends lost 5 bases at V and 9 bases at J; junction bases unmatched: 7. The CDR3 sequence is CASSEGLAGVWQYF. DNA of the CDR3: TGTGCCAGTAGTGAAGGACTAGCGGGAGTTTGGCAGTACTTC. The full variable domain, with the rest looked up from reference TRBV19 and TRBJ2-7, is DGGITQSPKYLFRKEGQNVTLSCEQNLNHDAMYWYRQDPGQGLRLIYYSQIVNDFQKGDIAEGYSVSREKKESFPLTVTSAQKNPTAFYLCASSEGLAGVWQYFGPGTRLTVT.